One T cell receptor beta chain is described in this entry. Its cognate antigen is unknown. This specimen comes from a study of T cell responses to AZD1222 COVID-19 vaccine. Measured with immunoSEQ multiplex PCR; TCRdb has only the in-frame clones, and not every one. In the table there are 85,000 to 110,000 clones, roughly 87% of which are singletons. Study-level results: Increases in Spike-specific TCR breadth and depth were seen after two AZD1222 doses. Vaccine-associated CD4 TCRs spanned spike, dominant at 160-218 and 743-854. Recipients of AZD1222 seropositive at baseline numbered only five or six.

Source: peripheral blood, taken on day 0 of AZD1222 vaccination. The sequence was obtained from an adult in good health.

CDR3 sequence reads: CSVLAAYGYTF. DNA for the CDR3: TGCAGTGTCCTCGCCGCCTATGGCTACACCTTC. V and J are TRBV20-1 and TRBJ1-2; unclear D gene. The V end was cut by 7 bases, the J end by 4 bases, with 10 bases between. Germline values: CDR1 DFQATT, CDR2 SNEGSKA (reference sequence). The CDR3 is 11 amino acids.